The present T cell receptor (beta chain) was sequenced within a study of a mutant IDH1 vaccine in newly diagnosed glioma (dated by TCRdb to the early 2020s). The study in broad terms: Across visits V03 through V10, patients got a total of eight vaccinations, given in weeks 1, 3, 5, 7, 11, 15, 19 and 23. Of the approximately 29 treated patients, about 62% were male and roughly 38% were female, and a mean age of 40.4 years was recorded. Peripheral blood was drawn at six visits: V03 (baseline), V05, V07, V10, V12 and V13. Before enrollment, most patients had been given radiochemotherapy with temozolomide as standard therapy, while the rest had received either radiotherapy alone or temozolomide alone. Vaccination started 4-6 weeks after radiotherapy alone, or was given together with temozolomide cycles in the groups whose treatment included chemotherapy. For exploratory analyses, 25 to 30 treated patients had longitudinal TCRB deep sequencing done wherever samples were available.

Points on this clone: It has no known antigen specificity. Per-base quality was not reported, and no clone a single base away is much larger than it.

Broad study findings and their caveats: Availability determined which PBMC samples were chosen for TCRB deep sequencing. Vaccine-induced immune responses across multiple MHC alleles were detected in approximately 93% of patients. It was noted by the authors that analyses of patient blood samples could not be reproduced owing to sample limitations. Changes in the top peripheral T cell clonotypes picked up by TCRB sequencing did not appear to be linked to pseudoprogression.

Preparation of the library involved the immunoSEQ multiplex PCR assay. The hsTCRB Kit was used according to the manufacturer's protocol to amplify rearranged TCR beta chain sequences. An Illumina MiSeq was used to sequence the TCRB libraries. The paper's data handling went like this. The kit vendor's proprietary platform handled demultiplexing, trimming and gene mapping. TCRdb carries this immuneACCESS record with in-frame sequences only. Its versions omit some clonotypes, under half of them owing to an unresolved V gene in the studies checked, with the rest unexplained. That table supplies the V and J calls and clone size; D and trimming were determined from the DNA. Present in this sample are about 77,000 clones, around 83% of which were seen just once. Roughly 0.81% of the sample rests with the top ten. The CDR3 measures 16 amino acids from cysteine to phenylalanine. Just CDR3 DNA is preserved here, 48 bases in frame from base 1. Based on the germline V gene, the CDR1 and CDR2 sequences are SGHTA and FQGNSA. V is pared back by 4 bases and J by 2 bases, with 18 bases lying between the germline termini.

The time point label for this specimen denotes: week 23, last vaccination. Each vaccine dose was 300 ug of a 20-mer mutant IDH1 peptide in Montanide, given subcutaneously with topical imiquimod. The donors had newly diagnosed IDH1-mutant astrocytomas of WHO grade 3 or 4 that showed loss of nuclear ATRX. The samples were drawn from NOA16, a multicentre, single-arm, open-label phase I trial in Germany that tested a mutant IDH1 peptide vaccine in humans for the first time. Genomic DNA for TCRB sequencing was extracted from EDTA blood using the DNeasy Blood and Tissue Kit. The sequence joins TRBV7-2 to TRBJ2-7; the D gene is perhaps TRBD1, on 6 matching bases. The material was PBMCs, obtained from a glioma patient whose treatment included an IDH1 peptide vaccine. The receptor was isolated from a woman in her 50s with glioma. The CDR3 reads as follows: CASSSLPGQRPYEQYF. The DNA sequence is given as TGTGCCAGCAGCTCGTTACCGGGACAACGCCCCTACGAGCAGTACTTC.